The 32 T cell receptor beta chains presented below share a single source sample, sequenced in a study of beta chain features in type 1 diabetes. Expressed TCRB transcripts got sequenced, as all isolated RNA was reverse transcribed. Repertoires were generated with immunoSEQ multiplex PCR, while TCRdb's copy carries only in-frame clones and drops some. The sample consists of 600,000 to 650,000 clones, roughly 15% of them appearing once. The sequencing input was naive CD4+ T cells from blood. These TCRs come from a man between 18 and 35 years old in good health.

J is TRBJ1-5 and V is TRBV18; D might be TRBD1 (6 bases). The CDR3 spans 13 residues. V was shortened by 6 bases and J by 7 bases, with 13 bases between the two germline ends. Germline lookup yields CDR1 KGHSH and CDR2 LQKENI. The DNA for the CDR3 is TGTGCCAGCTCCCAGGGGTTGGGACAGCCCCAGCATTTT. Its translation is CASSQGLGQPQHF.

The chain joins TRBV4-3 to TRBJ2-6; D may be TRBD1 (6 bases). The V gene lost 7 bases and the J gene lost 3 bases, with 16 bases spanning the gap. The CDR3 runs 16 residues. Germline lookup yields CDR1 LGHNA and CDR2 YSLEER. Here the CDR3 DNA reads TGCGCCAGCAATAAACAGGGTGCTCTTGGGGCCAACGTCCTGACTTTC. Protein: CASNKQGALGANVLTF.

This clone came up a few times. The gene calls are TRBV5-1 and TRBJ2-1, with TRBD2 matching 9 bases. The V segment lost 0 bases and the J segment 8 bases; nucleotides outside the gene matches: 9. Germline CDR1 SGHRS, CDR2 YFSETQ. The CDR3 loop spans 16 amino acids. CDR3 nucleotide sequence: TGCGCCAGCAGCTTGGTGGTCGGACTAGCGAGGGATGAGCAGTTCTTC. It codes for CASSLVVGLARDEQFF.

This clone was counted between two and nine times. The chain carries TRBV7-2 and TRBJ1-1, with D possibly matching TRBD1 (5 bases). The V and J ends lost 1 base and 1 base respectively, with 10 bases between them. Germline-derived CDR1 and CDR2 are SGHTA and FQGNSA. This CDR3 contains 15 residues. The CDR3 coding sequence is TGTGCCAGCAGCTTAGAGCTGGGGCGGAACACTGAAGCTTTCTTT. Translating it yields CASSLELGRNTEAFF.

This clone was counted a few times. Other DNA sequences of this sample code for an identical CDR3. J is TRBJ2-6 and V is TRBV28; D uncertain. From germline, CDR1 is MDHEN and CDR2 SYDVKM. This CDR3 contains 13 residues. V shed 1 base and J shed 2 bases, with 0 bases lying between them. The CDR3 region has the DNA TGTGCCAGCAGTTTATCTGGGGCCAACGTCCTGACTTTC. Its protein product is CASSLSGANVLTF.

This clone was found a few times. The V and J genes are TRBV7-9 and TRBJ2-7; 8 bases align to TRBD1. J was trimmed by 7 bases and V by 1 base; bases with no gene match: 3. Germline CDR1 and CDR2: SEHNR and FQNEAQ (reference sequence). This CDR3 has 13 residues. The CDR3 coding sequence is TGTGCCAGCAGCTTAGGGTGGACAGGGGAGCAGTACTTC. Its translation is CASSLGWTGEQYF.

This clone was seen more than once but under ten times. The J gene is TRBJ2-7, the V gene TRBV5-6; TRBD2 matches at 7 bases. CDR3 length: 14 residues. CDR1 and CDR2 from the germline V gene are SGHDT and YYEEEE. With V trimmed by 7 bases and J by 3 bases, 10 bases remained unmatched. CDR3 coding DNA: TGTGCCAGCGGAGGAGAGGGGACTATCTACGAGCAGTACTTC. Its translation is CASGGEGTIYEQYF.

This clone was counted a few times. The chain is built from TRBV5-5 and TRBJ2-7; no firm D call. The V gene lost 0 bases and the J gene lost 6 bases, with 1 base spanning the gap. CDR3 size: 10 residues. CDR1 is SGHKS and CDR2 is YYEKEE in the germline V gene (reference sequence). CDR3 nucleotides: TGTGCCAGCAGCTTGGTCGAGCAGTACTTC. Its protein product is CASSLVEQYF.

This clone has a handful of counts. V gene TRBV4-1 combines with J gene TRBJ2-2; D possibly corresponds to TRBD1 (5 bases). Germline CDR1 and CDR2: MGHRA and YSYEKL. The CDR3 totals 16 residues. V was clipped by 0 bases and J by 5 bases, with 13 bases between them. The CDR3 region has the DNA TGCGCCAGCAGCCAAGAATCAGGGCAGGTGACCGGGGAGCTGTTTTTT. Protein: CASSQESGQVTGELFF.

This clone was found a few times. This chain connects TRBV2 to TRBJ1-5; TRBD1 matches at 9 bases. Germline trimming cut 1 base from V and 4 bases from J; bases unmatched to any gene: 2. This CDR3 comprises 15 residues. The germline gives CDR1 SNHLY, CDR2 FYNNEI. Here the CDR3 reads CASSEDGTGNQPQHF. The CDR3 bases are TGTGCCAGCAGTGAAGACGGGACAGGGAATCAGCCCCAGCATTTT.

On this clone itself: Other DNA variants within this sample encode the same CDR3. This chain links TRBV7-2 with TRBJ2-5, with D maybe TRBD1 (6 bases). Germline values: CDR1 SGHTA, CDR2 FQGNSA. The CDR3 has 12 amino acids. V was trimmed by 5 bases and J by 5 bases, leaving 9 bases between them. The CDR3 sequence: CASSQGWETQYF. The CDR3 DNA sequence: TGTGCCAGCAGCCAGGGGTGGGAGACCCAGTACTTC. The full variable domain, its missing parts supplied by reference TRBV7-2 and TRBJ2-5, is GAGVSQSPSNKVTEKGKDVELRCDPISGHTALYWYRQSLGQGLEFLIYFQGNSAPDKSGLPSDRFSAERTGGSVSTLTIQRTQQEDSAVYLCASSQGWETQYFGPGTRLLVL.

The sample holds a few counts of this clone. Within the sample, other DNA sequences also encode this same CDR3. V is TRBV4-1 and J is TRBJ2-1, with 11 nucleotides matching TRBD2. Per germline, CDR1 MGHRA and CDR2 YSYEKL. The V segment lost 5 bases and the J segment 0 bases; nucleotides outside the gene matches: 3. The CDR3 runs to 16 residues. CDR3 region: CASSRGLAASYNEQFF. CDR3 sequence (DNA): TGCGCCAGCAGCAGGGGACTAGCGGCCTCCTACAATGAGCAGTTCTTC.

This clone was counted between two and nine times. The chain combines TRBV18 with TRBJ2-5, with TRBD2 as a possible D gene (5 bases). The CDR3 totals 13 residues. Trimming stripped 3 bases from V and 2 bases from J, with 7 bases between. Germline CDR1 KGHSH, CDR2 LQKENI. The CDR3 loop reads CASSPKRQETQYF. DNA for the CDR3: TGTGCCAGCTCACCTAAGCGGCAAGAGACCCAGTACTTC.

This clone showed up just a few times. V gene TRBV9 combines with J gene TRBJ2-2; no clear D gene. The CDR3 is 16 amino acids. V shed 0 bases and J shed 1 base, with 10 bases lying between them. The germline V gene has CDR1 SGDLS and CDR2 YYNGEE. The CDR3 DNA is TGTGCCAGCAGCGTAGGATCCGGGCTGAACACCGGGGAGCTGTTTTTT. Its protein is CASSVGSGLNTGELFF.

This clone occurred a few times. This chain links TRBV5-4 with TRBJ1-2; D not resolved. CDR3 size: 12 residues. Germline values: CDR1 SGHNT, CDR2 YYREEE (reference sequence). Trimming cost V 3 bases and J 6 bases, with 9 bases left between them. The CDR3 nucleotides read TGTGCCAGCAGCTCTATCGAGAATGGCTACACCTTC. It codes for CASSSIENGYTF.

A few counts support this clone. The chain couples TRBV5-1 to TRBJ2-1, with a possible D match to TRBD2 (5 bases). The germline CDR1 and CDR2 sequences are SGHRS and YFSETQ. V dropped 7 bases and J dropped 6 bases, with 17 bases sitting between them. The CDR3 is 14 residues long. The CDR3 region has the DNA TGCGCCAGCCAGCACCGAGGACTTAGCAATGAGCAGTTCTTC. Encoded protein: CASQHRGLSNEQFF.

The chain recombines TRBV7-2 with TRBJ1-5; possible D gene TRBD1, 5 bases. The V gene lost 5 bases and the J gene lost 3 bases, with 11 bases spanning the gap. The CDR3 contains 14 residues. Germline CDR1 is SGHTA and CDR2 is FQGNSA. The CDR3 nucleotides read TGTGCCAGCAGCCCGGGGCCTTACAATCAGCCCCAGCATTTT. As protein: CASSPGPYNQPQHF.

The chain uses TRBV7-2 and TRBJ2-1; TRBD2 might be the D (5 bases). There are 16 residues in the CDR3. Germline loops: CDR1 SGHTA, CDR2 FQGNSA. Trimming cost V 2 bases and J 6 bases, with 17 bases left between them. CDR3 DNA: TGTGCCAGCAGCTTAAACCAGAGGGCCGGTTTCAATGAGCAGTTCTTC. Translation gives CASSLNQRAGFNEQFF.

The rearrangement links TRBV11-2 to TRBJ2-1; no reliable D call. The CDR3 is made up of 14 amino acids. Trimming stripped 1 base from V and 2 bases from J, with 6 bases between. CDR1 is SGHAT and CDR2 is FQNNGV in the germline V gene. CDR3 coding DNA: TGTGCCAGCAGCTTAGGGCTTACCTACAATGAGCAGTTCTTC. Its protein product is CASSLGLTYNEQFF.

This rearrangement joins TRBV10-3 to TRBJ1-2, with 9 nucleotides matching TRBD1. The CDR3 contains 15 residues. Germline lookup yields CDR1 ENHRY and CDR2 SYGVKD. V dropped 4 bases and J dropped 4; count of bases not matched to a gene: 7. The CDR3 loop is CAISGLGQGPYGYTF. CDR3 sequence (DNA): TGTGCCATCAGTGGCTTGGGACAGGGACCCTATGGCTACACCTTC.

The rearrangement uses TRBV5-1 and TRBJ2-3, with D possibly called TRBD1 or TRBD2 (6 bases each). The CDR3 loop spans 15 amino acids. Germline V CDR1 and CDR2: SGHRS, YFSETQ. V dropped 6 bases and J dropped 1 base, with 15 bases sitting between them. The DNA for the CDR3 is TGCGCCAGCACCTACCCGGGGGCCGGCACAGATACGCAGTATTTT. It is translated as CASTYPGAGTDTQYF. Drawing the rest from reference TRBV5-1 and TRBJ2-3, the complete variable domain is KAGVTQTPRYLIKTRGQQVTLSCSPISGHRSVSWYQQTPGQGLQFLFEYFSETQRNKGNFPGRFSGRQFSNSRSEMNVSTLELGDSALYLCASTYPGAGTDTQYFGPGTRLTVL.

This chain connects TRBV7-9 to TRBJ2-7, with D possibly matching TRBD1 (6 bases). CDR1 SEHNR and CDR2 FQNEAQ come from the germline V gene (reference sequence). V lost 5 bases and J 2 bases, leaving 13 bases between the germline ends. The length of the CDR3 is 14 residues. This CDR3 reads CASSLHRETYEQYF. Here the CDR3 DNA reads TGTGCCAGCAGCCTACACAGGGAGACCTACGAGCAGTACTTC.

V and J are TRBV7-9 and TRBJ2-3; D is perhaps TRBD2 (6 bases). This CDR3 contains 14 residues. Trimming stripped 0 bases from V and 4 bases from J, with 8 bases between. Per germline, CDR1 SEHNR and CDR2 FQNEAQ (reference sequence). The CDR3 protein is CASSLAGGADTQYF. For the CDR3, the DNA is TGTGCCAGCAGCTTAGCGGGCGGGGCAGATACGCAGTATTTT.

This chain uses TRBV5-1 with TRBJ2-6, with D unresolved. CDR1 SGHRS and CDR2 YFSETQ come from the germline V gene. V lost 0 bases and J 4 bases, leaving 14 bases between the germline ends. This CDR3 is 17 amino acids long. DNA for the CDR3: TGCGCCAGCAGCTTGGCCGAAGGGCCTTCGGGGGCCAACGTCCTGACTTTC. As protein: CASSLAEGPSGANVLTF.

This clone turned up a few times. The chain couples TRBV7-9 to TRBJ2-3; maybe TRBD1 (7 bases). Trimming removed 4 bases from V and 0 bases from J, with 14 bases in between. Germline V CDR1 and CDR2: SEHNR, FQNEAQ (reference sequence). The CDR3 is made up of 16 amino acids. This chain's CDR3 is CASSYRQGGSTDTQYF. CDR3 nucleotides: TGTGCCAGCAGCTACAGACAGGGAGGCAGCACAGATACGCAGTATTTT.

This clone appeared a few times. Other nucleotide sequences in the sample specify the same CDR3. The genes are TRBV19 and TRBJ2-7; 10 bases are a match to TRBD1. The CDR3 spans 13 residues. Germline-derived CDR1 and CDR2 are LNHDA and SQIVND (reference sequence). The trim removed 6 bases at V and 4 bases at J, leaving 3 bases unmatched. The CDR3 here is CASRDRGRYEQYF. Here the CDR3 DNA reads TGTGCCAGTAGAGACAGGGGGCGATACGAGCAGTACTTC.

This clone occurred a few times. V gene TRBV28 combines with J gene TRBJ1-1; 9 nucleotides align to TRBD1. The junction had 2 bases not matched to a gene; V was cut back by 5 bases and J by 1 base. Germline V CDR1 and CDR2: MDHEN, SYDVKM. This CDR3 is built from 14 residues. In DNA, the CDR3 is TGTGCCAGCAGTACGGACAGGGGGAACACTGAAGCTTTCTTT. It specifies CASSTDRGNTEAFF.

V is TRBV5-1 and J is TRBJ2-1, with D hard to call. This CDR3 has 15 amino acids. Trimming pared 0 bases from V and 4 bases from J, leaving 11 bases between. Germline values: CDR1 SGHRS, CDR2 YFSETQ. CDR3 sequence: CASSLGAPEYNEQFF. DNA of the CDR3: TGCGCCAGCAGCTTGGGGGCACCGGAGTACAATGAGCAGTTCTTC.

The rearrangement joins TRBV28 to TRBJ2-5, with D possibly TRBD1 on 6 matching bases. Germline CDR1 reads MDHEN; CDR2 reads SYDVKM. The V gene lost 4 bases and the J gene lost 5 bases, with 14 bases spanning the gap. The CDR3 runs 14 residues. The CDR3 DNA reads TGTGCCAGCAGTTCTCCTACAGGGTGGGAGACCCAGTACTTC. Its protein product is CASSSPTGWETQYF.

The chain uses TRBV6-4 and TRBJ1-1, with D possibly TRBD1 on 5 matching bases. The V end lost 6 bases, the J end lost 5 bases, and 13 bases lay between the germline ends. Germline loops: CDR1 MRHNA, CDR2 SNTAGT. This CDR3 is built from 13 residues. The CDR3, as DNA: TGTGCCAGCAGAGCAGGGAGAGGTACTGAAGCTTTCTTT. This translates into CASRAGRGTEAFF.

This clone has just a few counts. The CDR3 is CASTPSPTHSGDSYEQYF. The CDR3 nucleotides read TGTGCCAGCACCCCGTCCCCGACTCATAGCGGGGATTCCTACGAGCAGTACTTC. This chain joins TRBV7-9 and TRBJ2-7; TRBD2 agrees at 8 bases. The CDR3 is 18 amino acids. Germline V CDR1 and CDR2: SEHNR, FQNEAQ (reference sequence). V trimming: 7 bases; J trimming: 1 base; junction bases outside the gene matches: 18.

This clone was picked up a small number of times. V usage is TRBV7-9 and J usage is TRBJ1-2; tentative D call: TRBD1 (5 bases). V was trimmed by 2 bases and J by 1 base, leaving 14 bases between them. The CDR3 loop spans 16 amino acids. The germline V gene has CDR1 SEHNR and CDR2 FQNEAQ (reference sequence). The CDR3 sequence is CASSLTPQVVNYGYTF. In DNA, the CDR3 is TGTGCCAGCAGCTTAACCCCACAGGTGGTTAACTATGGCTACACCTTC.